The 2 T cell receptor beta chains presented below share a single source sample, sequenced in a study of T cells in Graves' hyperthyroidism and ophthalmopathy. RNA transcripts provided the source from which TCR beta CDR3 regions were amplified. With the HTBI primer set, the TCR CDR3 went through a first round of RT-PCR. One entry per CDR3 protein results from TCRdb running MiXCR on the multiplex PCR reads. The sample holds about 600,000 distinct CDR3 sequences, more than 15% seen once. The sample comprised blood. The receptors come from a middle-aged woman with Graves' ophthalmopathy.

This clonotype showed up many times. The chain combines TRBV12-3 or TRBV12-4 with TRBJ2-7; D is possibly TRBD1 (6 bases). The V end was cut by 5 bases, the J end by 0 bases, with 14 bases between. The CDR3 runs to 15 residues. The CDR3 coding sequence is TGTGCCAGCAGTCCCCAGGGGACCACCTCCTACGAGCAGTACTTC. Protein: CASSPQGTTSYEQYF.

This clonotype has a count of ten or more. This chain links TRBV28 with TRBJ1-3; D gene ambiguous. Trimming removed 3 bases at V and 1 base at J, with 13 bases between. The CDR3 runs to 16 residues. The V gene's germline CDR1 is MDHEN and CDR2 SYDVKM. The CDR3 spells CASSLWSPKSGNTIYF. DNA for the CDR3: TGTGCCAGCAGTTTGTGGTCCCCTAAGTCTGGAAACACCATATATTTT.